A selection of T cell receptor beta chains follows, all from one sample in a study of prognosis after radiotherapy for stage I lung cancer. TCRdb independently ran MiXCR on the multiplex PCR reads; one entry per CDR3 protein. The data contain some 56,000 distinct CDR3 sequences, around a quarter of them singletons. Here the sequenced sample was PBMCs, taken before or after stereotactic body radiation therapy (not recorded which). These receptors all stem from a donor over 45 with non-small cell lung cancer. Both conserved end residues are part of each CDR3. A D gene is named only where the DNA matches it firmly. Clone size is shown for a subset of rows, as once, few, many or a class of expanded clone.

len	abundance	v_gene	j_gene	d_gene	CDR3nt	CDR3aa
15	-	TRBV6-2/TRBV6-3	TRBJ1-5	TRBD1	TGTGCCAGCAGTAATGGACAGGGGAAGCGTCGGCCCCAGCATTTT	CASSNGQGKRRPQHF
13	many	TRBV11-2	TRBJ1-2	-	TGTGCCAGCACACAGGTGCGAAACTATGGCTACACCTTC	CASTQVRNYGYTF
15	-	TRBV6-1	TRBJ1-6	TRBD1	TGTGCCAGCAGCTCAAAAGGGGGCGCCAGGTCACCCCTCCAATTT	CASSSKGGARSPLQF
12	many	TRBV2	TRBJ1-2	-	TGTGCCAGCAGTGTCCGCAGAGAGGGCTACACCTTC	CASSVRREGYTF
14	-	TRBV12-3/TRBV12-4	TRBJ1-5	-	TGTGCCAGCACTTTTAGTGGAGTTTGTCAGCCCCAGCACTTT	CASTFSGVCQPQHF
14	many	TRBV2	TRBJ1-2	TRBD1	TGTGCCAGCATCAGCCGGGACAGGGTACGGGGCTACACCTTC	CASISRDRVRGYTF
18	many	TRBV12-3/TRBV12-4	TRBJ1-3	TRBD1	TGTGCCAGCAGGATCCCGGGACAGGCCAGGTTCTCTGGAAACACCATATATTTT	CASRIPGQARFSGNTIYF
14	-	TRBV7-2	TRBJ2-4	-	TGTGCCAGCAGCCTCTCGGGGGGCAGAAACATTCAGTACTTC	CASSLSGGRNIQYF
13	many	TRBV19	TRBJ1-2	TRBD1	TGTGCCAGTAGTATGACAGGGGGAGATGGCTACACCTTC	CASSMTGGDGYTF
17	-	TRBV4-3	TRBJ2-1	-	TGCGCCAGCAGCCAAGATCGGGGCGGGGGCCCCTACAATGAGCAGTTCTTC	CASSQDRGGGPYNEQFF
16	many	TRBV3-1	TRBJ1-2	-	TGTGCCAGCAGCCAAGGCCGGCCGCCACAAAACTATGGCTACACCTTC	CASSQGRPPQNYGYTF
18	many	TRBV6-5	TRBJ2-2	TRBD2	TGTGCCAGCAGTTACTCTCTAGGGCTAGCGGGGGGGACCGGGGAGCTGTTTTTT	CASSYSLGLAGGTGELFF
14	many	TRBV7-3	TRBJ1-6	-	TGTGCCAGCAGCTTAAGACGGTATAATTCACCCCTCCACTTT	CASSLRRYNSPLHF
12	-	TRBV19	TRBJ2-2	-	TGTGCCAGGAGTGGGGGGACAGGGGAGCTGTTTTTT	CARSGGTGELFF
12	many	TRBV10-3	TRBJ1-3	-	TGTGCGATTGGGGGCTCTGGAAACACCATATATTTT	CAIGGSGNTIYF
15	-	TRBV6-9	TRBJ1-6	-	TGTGCCAGCAGTTACTCGAATCAGATCCGTTCACCCCTCCACTTT	CASSYSNQIRSPLHF
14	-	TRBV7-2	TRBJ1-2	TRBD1	TGTGCCAGCAGCTTAGCCAGGGGGAGGGGCGGCTACACCTTC	CASSLARGRGGYTF
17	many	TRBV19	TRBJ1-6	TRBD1	TGTGCCAGCCCTTTCCGGGGACAGGGATCCTATAATTCACCCCTCCACTTT	CASPFRGQGSYNSPLHF
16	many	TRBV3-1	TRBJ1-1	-	TGTGCCAGCAGCCACTCTACCCGGGCCTCGAATGCTGAAGCTTTCTTT	CASSHSTRASNAEAFF
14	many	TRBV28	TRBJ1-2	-	TGTGCCAGCAGCTCTCCAGGGACACGGGATGGCTACACCTTC	CASSSPGTRDGYTF
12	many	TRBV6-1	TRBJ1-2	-	TGTGCCAGCAGTGACAAACCCTATGGCTACACCTTC	CASSDKPYGYTF
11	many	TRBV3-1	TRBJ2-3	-	TGTGCCAGCGGCCAGACAGATACGCAGTATTTT	CASGQTDTQYF
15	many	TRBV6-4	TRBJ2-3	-	TGTGCCAGCAGTGACCGCGGGGACCCCACAGATACGCAGTATTTT	CASSDRGDPTDTQYF
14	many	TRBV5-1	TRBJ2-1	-	TGCGCCAGCAGCCCGGTGAAGGGGAACGATGAGCAGTTCTTC	CASSPVKGNDEQFF
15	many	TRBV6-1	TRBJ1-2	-	TGTGCCAGCAGTGAAGGGCAGGGAGTGCAGTATGGCTACACCTTC	CASSEGQGVQYGYTF
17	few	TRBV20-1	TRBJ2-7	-	TGCAGTGCTAGACCCCCAAGGGCCCCGGGCCGGGGGTACGAGCAGTACTTC	CSARPPRAPGRGYEQYF
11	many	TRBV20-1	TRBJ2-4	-	TGCAGTGCTAGAGATGGCCCAGGAGCCTACTTC	CSARDGPGAYF
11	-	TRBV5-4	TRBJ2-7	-	TGTGCCAGCAGCACGTCCCACGAGCAGTACTTC	CASSTSHEQYF
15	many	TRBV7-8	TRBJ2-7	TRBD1	TGTGCCAGCCAATCCCGGACAGGGGGCCTCTACGAGCAGTACTTC	CASQSRTGGLYEQYF
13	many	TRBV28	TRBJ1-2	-	TGTGCCAGCATACTCCGGTCGGGGAATGGCTACACCTTC	CASILRSGNGYTF
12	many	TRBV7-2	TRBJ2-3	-	TGTGCCAGCAGCTCGGGGTGGAATACGCAGTATTTT	CASSSGWNTQYF
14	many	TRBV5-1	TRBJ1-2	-	TGCGCCAGCAGCTTTGGGGGGAACAACTATGGCTACACCTTC	CASSFGGNNYGYTF
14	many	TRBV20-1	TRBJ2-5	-	TGCAGTGCATCCCTTCGCGGGGAGCAAGAGACCCAGTACTTC	CSASLRGEQETQYF
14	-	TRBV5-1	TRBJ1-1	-	TGCGCCAGCAGCTCAGTACCGCAGAACACTGAAGCTTTCTTT	CASSSVPQNTEAFF
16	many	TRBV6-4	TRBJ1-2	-	TGTGCCAGCAGTTACGATTCGTTATCGGGCGTGAATGGCTACACCTTC	CASSYDSLSGVNGYTF
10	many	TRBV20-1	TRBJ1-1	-	TGCAGTGCTAGAAGCACTGAAGCTTTCTTT	CSARSTEAFF
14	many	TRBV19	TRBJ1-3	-	TGTGCCGTCCAGGGGCGAGGTTCTGGAAACACCATATATTTT	CAVQGRGSGNTIYF